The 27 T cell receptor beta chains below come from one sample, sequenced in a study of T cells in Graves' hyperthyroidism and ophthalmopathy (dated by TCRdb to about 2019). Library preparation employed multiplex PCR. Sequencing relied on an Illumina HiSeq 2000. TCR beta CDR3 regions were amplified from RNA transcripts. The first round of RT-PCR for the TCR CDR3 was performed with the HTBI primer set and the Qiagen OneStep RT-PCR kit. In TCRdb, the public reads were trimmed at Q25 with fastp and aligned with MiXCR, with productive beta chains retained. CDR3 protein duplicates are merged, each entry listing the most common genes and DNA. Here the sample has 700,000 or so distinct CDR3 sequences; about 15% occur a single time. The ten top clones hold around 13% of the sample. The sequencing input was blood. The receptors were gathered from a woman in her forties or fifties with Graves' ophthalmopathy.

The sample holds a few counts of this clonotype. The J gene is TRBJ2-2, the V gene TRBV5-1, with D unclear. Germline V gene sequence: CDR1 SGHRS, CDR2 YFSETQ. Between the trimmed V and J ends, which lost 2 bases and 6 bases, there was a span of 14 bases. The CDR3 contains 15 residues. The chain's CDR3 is CASSFKLGLSGELFF. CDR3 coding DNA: TGCGCCAGCAGCTTTAAGCTCGGATTGTCCGGGGAGCTGTTTTTT.

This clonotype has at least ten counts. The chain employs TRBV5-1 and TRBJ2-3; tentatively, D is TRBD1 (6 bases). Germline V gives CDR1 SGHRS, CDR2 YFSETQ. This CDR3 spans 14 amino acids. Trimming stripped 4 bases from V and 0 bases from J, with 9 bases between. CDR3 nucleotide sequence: TGCGCCAGCAGCCAGGACAGTAGCACAGATACGCAGTATTTT. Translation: CASSQDSSTDTQYF.

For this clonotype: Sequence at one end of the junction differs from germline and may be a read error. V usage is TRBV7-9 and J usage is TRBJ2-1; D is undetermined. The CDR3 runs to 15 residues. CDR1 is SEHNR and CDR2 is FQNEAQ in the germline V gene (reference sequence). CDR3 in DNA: TGTGCCAGCAGCATGACTCCGAGCTCCTACAATGAGCAGCTCTTC. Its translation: CASSMTPSSYNEQLF.

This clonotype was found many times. In DNA form, the CDR3 reads TGTGCCAGCAGCTTAGAGGTTTGGTGGACAGGTGGGACCTACGAGCAGTACTTC. Residues: CASSLEVWWTGGTYEQYF. This sequence joins TRBV7-8 and TRBJ2-7; TRBD1 aligns across 7 bases. Trimming took 1 base from V and 2 from J; bases not matched to a gene: 14. The CDR3 is 18 residues long. From germline, CDR1 is SGHVS and CDR2 FQNEAQ. Full variable domain (rest looked up from reference TRBV7-8 and TRBJ2-7): GAGVSQSPRYKVAKRGQDVALRCDPISGHVSLFWYQQALGQGPEFLTYFQNEAQLDKSGLPSDRFFAERPEGSVSTLKIQRTQQEDSAVYLCASSLEVWWTGGTYEQYFGPGTRLTVT.

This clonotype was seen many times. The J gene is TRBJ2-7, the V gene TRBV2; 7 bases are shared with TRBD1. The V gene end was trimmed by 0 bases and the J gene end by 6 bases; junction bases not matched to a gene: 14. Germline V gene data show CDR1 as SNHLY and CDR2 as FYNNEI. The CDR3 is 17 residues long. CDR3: CASSEAARNRGRGEQYF. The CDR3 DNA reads TGTGCCAGCAGTGAAGCAGCAAGGAACAGGGGTCGGGGCGAGCAGTACTTC. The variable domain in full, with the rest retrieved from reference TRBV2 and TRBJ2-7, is EPEVTQTPSHQVTQMGQEVILRCVPISNHLYFYWYRQILGQKVEFLVSFYNNEISEKSEIFDDQFSVERPDGSNFTLKIRSTKLEDSAMYFCASSEAARNRGRGEQYFGPGTRLTVT.

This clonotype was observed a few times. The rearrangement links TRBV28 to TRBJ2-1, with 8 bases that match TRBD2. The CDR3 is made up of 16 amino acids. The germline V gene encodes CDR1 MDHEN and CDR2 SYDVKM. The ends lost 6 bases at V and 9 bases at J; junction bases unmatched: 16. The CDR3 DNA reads TGTGCCAGCAGACTTTTTAGCGGGAAAGGGGTGGTTGAGCAGTTCTTC. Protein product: CASRLFSGKGVVEQFF.

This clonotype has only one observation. This CDR3 reads CASSSLLAGGPYEQYF. The CDR3 DNA sequence: TGTGCCAGCAGTTCCCTCCTAGCGGGAGGTCCCTACGAGCAGTACTTC. The gene calls are TRBV6-5 and TRBJ2-7; 11 positions agree with TRBD2. Per germline, CDR1 MNHEY and CDR2 SVGAGI. The CDR3 length is 16 residues. The junction had 7 bases not matched to a gene; V was cut back by 4 bases and J by 2 bases.

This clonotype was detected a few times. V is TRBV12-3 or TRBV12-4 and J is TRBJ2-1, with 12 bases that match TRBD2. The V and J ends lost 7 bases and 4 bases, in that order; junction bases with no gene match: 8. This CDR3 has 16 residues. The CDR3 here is CASTGGLAGGYNEQFF. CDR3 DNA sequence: TGTGCCAGCACGGGAGGCCTAGCGGGAGGGTACAATGAGCAGTTCTTC.

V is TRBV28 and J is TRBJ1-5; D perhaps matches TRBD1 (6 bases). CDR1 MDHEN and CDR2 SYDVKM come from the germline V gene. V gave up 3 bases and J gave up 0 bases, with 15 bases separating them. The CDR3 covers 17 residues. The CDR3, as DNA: TGTGCCAGCAGTTTTTTGGGGGCGGGCTATAGCAATCAGCCCCAGCATTTT. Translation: CASSFLGAGYSNQPQHF.

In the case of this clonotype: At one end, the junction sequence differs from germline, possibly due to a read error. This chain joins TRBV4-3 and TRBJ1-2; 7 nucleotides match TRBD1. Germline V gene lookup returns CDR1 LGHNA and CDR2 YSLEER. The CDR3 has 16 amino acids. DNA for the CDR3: TGCGTCAGCAGCCATCCCAAGGGACAGCTGAACTATGGCTACACCTTC. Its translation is CVSSHPKGQLNYGYTF.

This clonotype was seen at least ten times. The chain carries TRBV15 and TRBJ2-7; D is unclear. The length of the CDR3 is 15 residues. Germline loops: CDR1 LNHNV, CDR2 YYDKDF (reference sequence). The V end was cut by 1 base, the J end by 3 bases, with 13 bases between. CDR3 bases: TGTGCCACCAGCAGAGGGAGAGGCGGCCGCTACGAGCAGTACTTC. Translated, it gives CATSRGRGGRYEQYF.

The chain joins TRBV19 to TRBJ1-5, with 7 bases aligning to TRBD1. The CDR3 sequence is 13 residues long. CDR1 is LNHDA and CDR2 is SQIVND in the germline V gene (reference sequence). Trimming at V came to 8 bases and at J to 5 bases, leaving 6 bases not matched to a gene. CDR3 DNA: TGTGCCAGTCGCCCGACAGGGTATCAGCCCCAGCATTTT. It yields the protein CASRPTGYQPQHF.

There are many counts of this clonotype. This CDR3 is CASSLSVSKQYF. The CDR3 DNA reads as TGTGCCAGCAGTTTATCAGTCAGTAAGCAGTACTTC. V gene TRBV28 combines with J gene TRBJ2-7; D is unclear. The CDR3 is 12 residues long. The V end was cut by 1 base, the J end by 8 bases, with 9 bases between. Germline V CDR1 and CDR2: MDHEN, SYDVKM. Supplemented by reference TRBV28 and TRBJ2-7, the full variable domain reads DVKVTQSSRYLVKRTGEKVFLECVQDMDHENMFWYRQDPGLGLRLIYFSYDVKMKEKGDIPEGYSVSREKKERFSLILESASTNQTSMYLCASSLSVSKQYFGPGTRLTVT.

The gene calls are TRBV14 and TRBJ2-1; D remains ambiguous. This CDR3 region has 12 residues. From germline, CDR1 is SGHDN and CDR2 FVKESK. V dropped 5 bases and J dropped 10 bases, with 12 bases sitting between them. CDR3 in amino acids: CASSYGPAEQFF. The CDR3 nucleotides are TGTGCCAGCAGCTATGGGCCCGCGGAGCAGTTCTTC. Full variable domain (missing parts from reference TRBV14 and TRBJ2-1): EAGVTQFPSHSVIEKGQTVTLRCDPISGHDNLYWYRRVMGKEIKFLLHFVKESKQDESGMPNNRFLAERTGGTYSTLKVQPAELEDSGVYFCASSYGPAEQFFGPGTRLTVL.

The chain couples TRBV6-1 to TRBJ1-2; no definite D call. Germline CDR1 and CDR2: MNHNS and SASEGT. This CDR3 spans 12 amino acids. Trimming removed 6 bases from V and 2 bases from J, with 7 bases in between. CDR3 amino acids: CASRRTNYGYTF. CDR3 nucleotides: TGTGCCAGCAGGCGCACCAACTATGGCTACACCTTC.

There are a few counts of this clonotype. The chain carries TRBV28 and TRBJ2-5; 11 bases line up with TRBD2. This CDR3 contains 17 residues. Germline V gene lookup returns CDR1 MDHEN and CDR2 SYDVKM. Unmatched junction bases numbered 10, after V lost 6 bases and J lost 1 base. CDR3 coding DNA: TGTGCCAGCAGCCAAATTGGGACTAGCGGCAGCCAAGAGACCCAGTACTTC. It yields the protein CASSQIGTSGSQETQYF.

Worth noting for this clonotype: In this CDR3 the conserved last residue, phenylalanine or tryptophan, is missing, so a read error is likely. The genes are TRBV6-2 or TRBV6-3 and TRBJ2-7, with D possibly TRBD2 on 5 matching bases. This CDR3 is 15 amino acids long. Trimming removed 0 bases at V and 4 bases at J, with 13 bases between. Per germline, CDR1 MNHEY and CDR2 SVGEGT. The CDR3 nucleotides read TGTGCCAGCAGTTACTCGAGGGCGGGCATTTACGAGCAGTACCTC. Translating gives CASSYSRAGIYEQYL.

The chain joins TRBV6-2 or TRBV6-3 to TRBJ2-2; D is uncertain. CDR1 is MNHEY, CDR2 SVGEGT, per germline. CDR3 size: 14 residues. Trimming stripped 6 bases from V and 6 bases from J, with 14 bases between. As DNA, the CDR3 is TGTGCCAGCAGCACAACGCGTGGCCCCGGGGAGCTGTTTTTT. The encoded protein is CASSTTRGPGELFF.

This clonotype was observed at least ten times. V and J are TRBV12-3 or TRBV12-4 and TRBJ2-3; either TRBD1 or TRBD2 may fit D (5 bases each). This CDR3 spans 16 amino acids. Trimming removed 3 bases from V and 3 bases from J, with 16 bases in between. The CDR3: CASSFWGRNPTDTQYF. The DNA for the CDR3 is TGTGCCAGCAGTTTTTGGGGACGGAACCCTACAGATACGCAGTATTTT.

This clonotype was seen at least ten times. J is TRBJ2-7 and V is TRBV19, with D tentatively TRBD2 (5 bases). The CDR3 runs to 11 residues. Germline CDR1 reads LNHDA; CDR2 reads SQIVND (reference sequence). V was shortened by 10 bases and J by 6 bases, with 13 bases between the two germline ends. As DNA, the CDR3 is TGTGCCAAACCCCTCGGGGTCGAGCAGTACTTC. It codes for CAKPLGVEQYF.

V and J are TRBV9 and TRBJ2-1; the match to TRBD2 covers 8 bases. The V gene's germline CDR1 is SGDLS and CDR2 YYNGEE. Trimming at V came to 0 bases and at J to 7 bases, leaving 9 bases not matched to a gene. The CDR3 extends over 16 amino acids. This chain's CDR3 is CASSVGVREGGNEQFF. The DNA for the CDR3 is TGTGCCAGCAGCGTAGGTGTTCGGGAGGGGGGTAATGAGCAGTTCTTC. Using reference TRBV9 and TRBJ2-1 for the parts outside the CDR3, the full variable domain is DSGVTQTPKHLITATGQRVTLRCSPRSGDLSVYWYQQSLDQGLQFLIQYYNGEERAKGNILERFSAQQFPDLHSELNLSSLELGDSALYFCASSVGVREGGNEQFFGPGTRLTVL.

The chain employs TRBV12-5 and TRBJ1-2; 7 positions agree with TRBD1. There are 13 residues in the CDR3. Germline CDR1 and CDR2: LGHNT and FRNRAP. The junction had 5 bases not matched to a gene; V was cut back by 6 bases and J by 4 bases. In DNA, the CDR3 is TGTGCTAGTGGGGCAACAGGGGTCTATGGCTACACCTTC. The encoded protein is CASGATGVYGYTF. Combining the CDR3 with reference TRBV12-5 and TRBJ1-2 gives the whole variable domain DARVTQTPRHKVTEMGQEVTMRCQPILGHNTVFWYRQTMMQGLELLAYFRNRAPLDDSGMPKDRFSAEMPDATLATLKIQPSEPRDSAVYFCASGATGVYGYTFGSGTRLTVV.

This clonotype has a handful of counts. The CDR3 DNA is TGTGCCAGCAGTCAAGACACGCTAAGGGGGCAGTACTTC. It encodes CASSQDTLRGQYF. V gene TRBV7-9 combines with J gene TRBJ2-7, with a weak D call TRBD1 (5 bases). CDR1 and CDR2 from the germline V gene are SEHNR and FQNEAQ (reference sequence). The V and J ends lost 6 bases and 9 bases respectively, with 18 bases between them. The CDR3 contains 13 residues.

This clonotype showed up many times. Here the CDR3 DNA reads TGTGCCAGCGACGACGCGAACACCGGGGAGCTGTTTTTT. The encoded protein is CASDDANTGELFF. This chain joins TRBV28 and TRBJ2-2; D is ambiguous. CDR3 size: 13 residues. Trimming pared 8 bases from V and 0 bases from J, leaving 7 bases between. The V gene's germline CDR1 is MDHEN and CDR2 SYDVKM.

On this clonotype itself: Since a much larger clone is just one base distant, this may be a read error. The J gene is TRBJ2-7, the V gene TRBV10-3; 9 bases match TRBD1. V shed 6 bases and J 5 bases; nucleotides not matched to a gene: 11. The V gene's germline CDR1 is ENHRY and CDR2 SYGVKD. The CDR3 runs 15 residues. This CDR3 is CAIRKDRGRLNEQYF. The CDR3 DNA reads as TGTGCCATCAGGAAGGACAGGGGTCGTTTGAACGAGCAGTACTTC.

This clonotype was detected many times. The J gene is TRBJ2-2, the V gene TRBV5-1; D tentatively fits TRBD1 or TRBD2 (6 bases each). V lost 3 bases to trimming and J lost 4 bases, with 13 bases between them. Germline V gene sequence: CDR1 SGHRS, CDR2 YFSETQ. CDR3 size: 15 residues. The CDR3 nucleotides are TGCGCCAGCAGCTGGCAGGGGAGGACCACCGGGGAGCTGTTTTTT. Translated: CASSWQGRTTGELFF.

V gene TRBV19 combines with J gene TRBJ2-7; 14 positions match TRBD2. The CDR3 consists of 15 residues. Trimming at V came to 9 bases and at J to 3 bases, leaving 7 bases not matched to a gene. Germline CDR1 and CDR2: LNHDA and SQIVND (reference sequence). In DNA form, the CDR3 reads TGTGCCAGCCGACTAGCGGGAGGGAAAGGCTACGAGCAGTACTTC. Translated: CASRLAGGKGYEQYF.